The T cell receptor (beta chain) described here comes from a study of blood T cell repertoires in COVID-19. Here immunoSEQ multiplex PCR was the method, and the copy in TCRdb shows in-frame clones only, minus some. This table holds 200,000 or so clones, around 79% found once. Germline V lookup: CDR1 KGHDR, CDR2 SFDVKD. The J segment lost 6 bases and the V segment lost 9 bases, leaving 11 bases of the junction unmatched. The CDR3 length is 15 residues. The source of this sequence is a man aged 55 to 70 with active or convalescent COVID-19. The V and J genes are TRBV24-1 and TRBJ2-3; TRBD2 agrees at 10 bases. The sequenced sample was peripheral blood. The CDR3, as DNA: TGTGCCACCGGGGCCCTAGCGGGAGACGGGGATACGCAGTATTTT. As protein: CATGALAGDGDTQYF.